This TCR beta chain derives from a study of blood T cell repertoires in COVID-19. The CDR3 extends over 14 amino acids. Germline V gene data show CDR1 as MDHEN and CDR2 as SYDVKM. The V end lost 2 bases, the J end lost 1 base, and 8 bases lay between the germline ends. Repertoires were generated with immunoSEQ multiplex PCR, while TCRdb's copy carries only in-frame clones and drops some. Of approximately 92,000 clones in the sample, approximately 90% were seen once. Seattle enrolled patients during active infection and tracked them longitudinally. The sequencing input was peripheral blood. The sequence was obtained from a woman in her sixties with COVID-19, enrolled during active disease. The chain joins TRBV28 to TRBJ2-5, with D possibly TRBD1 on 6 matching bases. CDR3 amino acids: CASSLLDSQETQYF. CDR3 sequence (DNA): TGTGCCAGCAGTTTACTGGACAGCCAAGAGACCCAGTACTTC.